The entry below gives a single T cell receptor beta chain sequence along with its context. The target of this receptor is not known. No much larger clone is present one base from it, and per-base qualities are unavailable. The data were obtained in a study of blood T cells in healthy people across ages (dated by TCRdb to between 2014 and 2016). Regarding the study in general: In model experiments, template switching captured roughly one uniquely barcoded TCR beta cDNA molecule for every two T cells. The study measured age-related changes in TCR beta repertoire diversity using deep sequencing normalized with unique cDNA molecular identifiers. The donors were split into four age groups: young (average 16 years), middle-aged (roughly 39), aged (more than 55) and long-lived (more than 80). Donors of different ages were randomly distributed across sequencing lanes to avoid experimental bias. Two additional independent replicas of 1 million unique cDNA reads from the same blood draw were analyzed for two donors (one aged 18 to 29 and one aged 80 or older).

Between the V and J ends, shortened by 6 bases and 2 bases respectively, the junction contains 13 bases. The germline V gene specifies SNHLY as CDR1 and FYNNEI as CDR2. Spanning cysteine to phenylalanine, the CDR3 consists of 14 amino acids. The read is trimmed to its CDR3 DNA, 42 bases read in frame from base 1. Receptor amplification or capture employed 5' RACE. Sequenced using an Illumina HiSeq 2500. A second about 7 to 11 cycle PCR used a sample-barcoded 5' primer and a J-beta primer mix. A unique molecular identifier was introduced onto each TCR beta cDNA molecule by a template-switch 5' adaptor carrying 12 random nucleotides. At least 3 million CDR3-containing paired-end reads were obtained from each sample. All of the RNA was converted into first-strand cDNA using the Mint cDNA synthesis kit, with a TRBC-specific oligonucleotide serving as the primer. All cDNA was treated with uracil-DNA glycosylase and then went through a first 18-cycle PCR with the universal primers M1SS and BC2_uni_R. Under the source paper's analysis protocol: Each sample was normalized by randomly selecting 1 million high-quality reads, each carrying a distinct molecular identifier. Reads sharing molecular identifiers were discarded rather than binned into consensus sequences. MiTCR, set to a Q25 quality threshold and the strictest error-elimination algorithm, was used for CDR3 identification, clonotype clustering and error correction. A nonparametric unseen species model with Euler transformation was used to estimate a lower bound on total TCR beta diversity. The public reads were reprocessed in TCRdb via fastp at Q25 and MiXCR, keeping in-frame beta chains. Each CDR3 protein gets just one entry, which takes the most common genes and DNA from the rows behind it. Clone size and V and J calls follow TCRdb, not the original study. The sample includes 700,000 or so distinct CDR3 sequences, with over 40% observed a single time. Of the sample, 30% is held by the ten largest clones.

On the study overall, not on this receptor specifically: Because donor CMV infection status was unknown, age-related changes in expanded clonotypes were potentially confounded. Conclusive comparison of naive and antigen-experienced compartments was prevented by the profiling of bulk unsorted PBMCs. The long-lived group showed more naive CD4+ T cells, fewer expanded clones and increased TCR diversity than the aged group, suggesting age selection. A strong correlation was found between observed TCR beta diversity and the percentage of naive T cells measured by flow cytometry. Estimates of total diversity based on one million sequenced T cells were considered lower bounds and underestimates. Observed TCR beta diversity per million T cells fell roughly linearly with age, and a significant reduction was already apparent by age roughly 40.

Systemically healthy Caucasian individuals from Russia, 35 to 50 in total and aged roughly 6 to 100 years, were included as donors. Each donor gave around 9.5 milliliters of peripheral blood, collected into EDTA-treated Vacutainer tubes. Ficoll-Paque density-gradient centrifugation was used to isolate PBMCs, with at least 6 million per sample. Trizol reagent was used to extract total RNA from the PBMCs, yielding at least 6 micrograms per sample. For every donor, flow cytometry on a PBMC aliquot measured the percentage of naive CD45RAhigh/CD27high T cells. Sequenced material: blood. The sequence derives from a man older than 75 in good health. This chain is built from TRBV2 and TRBJ1-1, with a weak D call of TRBD1 (6 bases match). The CDR3 sequence is CASRSRGGNTEAFF. The nucleotide sequence is given as TGTGCCAGCAGGTCCAGGGGCGGTAACACTGAAGCTTTCTTT.